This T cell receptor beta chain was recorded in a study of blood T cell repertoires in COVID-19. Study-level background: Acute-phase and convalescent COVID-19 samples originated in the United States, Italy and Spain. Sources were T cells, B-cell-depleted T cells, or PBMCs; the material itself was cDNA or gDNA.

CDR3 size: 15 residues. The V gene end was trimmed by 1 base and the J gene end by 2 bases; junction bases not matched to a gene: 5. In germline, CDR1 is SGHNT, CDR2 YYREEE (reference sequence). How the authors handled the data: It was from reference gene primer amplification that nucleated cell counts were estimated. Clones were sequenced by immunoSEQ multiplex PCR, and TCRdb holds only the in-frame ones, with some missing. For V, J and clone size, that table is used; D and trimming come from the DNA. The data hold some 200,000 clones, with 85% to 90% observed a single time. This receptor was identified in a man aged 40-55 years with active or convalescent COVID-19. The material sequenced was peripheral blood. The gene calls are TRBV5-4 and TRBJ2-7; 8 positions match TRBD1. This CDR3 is CASSLLGQATYEQYF. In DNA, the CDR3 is TGTGCCAGCAGCTTGTTGGGACAGGCAACCTACGAGCAGTACTTC.